What follows describes a single TCR beta chain. Its antigen is not known. The data belong to a study of shared clonotypes between healthy human individuals. In the study overall: Three plates each covered CD4 naive and memory; CD8 naive two, CD8 memory one.

Among the donors, all were Caucasian adults who lived in Nashville, Tennessee. Whole-study findings and limits: Generally, naive subsets (rather than memory subsets) showed larger estimated richness. Clonotypes not shared had lower generation probabilities than those common to all four donors.

Trimming removed 1 base from V and 7 bases from J, with 14 bases in between. From germline, CDR1 is MGHDK and CDR2 SYGVNS. This CDR3 contains 15 residues. The protocol was immunoSEQ multiplex PCR, while the TCRdb copy is restricted to in-frame clones and leaves out a portion. The sample holds 1.6 million or so clones, 96% seen once. The sequence was obtained from a man in his thirties or forties in good health. The rearrangement links TRBV25-1 to TRBJ2-1; tentatively, D is TRBD2 (5 bases). The specimen sequenced was naive CD4+ T cells sorted from blood. Subset given: CD45RA+ positively selected. The CDR3 sequence is CASSESVGDLNEQFF. CDR3 DNA: TGTGCCAGCAGTGAATCCGTGGGAGATCTAAATGAGCAGTTCTTC.